This T cell receptor beta chain was profiled in a study of cytomegalovirus exposure and HLA in healthy donors. The PCR contained 60 Vbeta and 13 Jbeta primers. The method was immunoSEQ multiplex PCR; TCRdb's version includes in-frame clones alone and lacks a portion of them. Here the sample spans some 140,000 clones, about three quarters being singletons. The sample taken for sequencing was PBMCs. The receptor was derived from a woman in her thirties or forties in good health and CMV-seronegative.

The CDR3: CASSLIGGLLNSPLHF. The CDR3 coding sequence is TGTGCCAGCAGCTTGATCGGGGGGCTTTTAAATTCACCCCTCCACTTT. V gene TRBV5-6 combines with J gene TRBJ1-6; perhaps TRBD1 as D (6 bases). Germline lookup yields CDR1 SGHDT and CDR2 YYEEEE. V was clipped by 1 base and J by 7 bases, with 15 bases between them. The CDR3 is 16 residues long.